Each of the 27 T cell receptor beta chains below was sequenced from the same sample in a study of cytomegalovirus exposure and HLA in healthy donors. 60 Vbeta and 13 Jbeta primers were used in PCR. Profiled with immunoSEQ multiplex PCR; TCRdb holds only in-frame clones, not every one. The sample comprises about 140,000 clones, 80% of which are singletons, and approximately 14% rests with the top ten. The sequencing sample was made of PBMCs. The receptors derive from a middle-aged woman in good health and CMV-seronegative.

Concerning this clone: Other DNA sequences in this specimen translate into the identical CDR3. The V and J genes are TRBV7-9 and TRBJ2-3, with D perhaps TRBD2 (6 bases). Germline-derived CDR1 and CDR2 are SEHNR and FQNEAQ (reference sequence). V lost 3 bases, J lost 0 bases, and 7 bases lay in between. The CDR3 is 14 amino acids. This CDR3 is CASSLGTSTDTQYF. DNA of the CDR3: TGTGCCAGCAGCTTGGGGACTAGCACAGATACGCAGTATTTT.

This chain links TRBV7-3 with TRBJ2-2, with a tentative D call TRBD2 (6 bases). Germline V CDR1 and CDR2: SGHTA, FQGTGA. V was cut by 4 bases and J by 4 bases, with 16 bases left in between. The CDR3 extends over 16 amino acids. The CDR3: CASSSGPGVATGELFF. DNA of the CDR3: TGTGCCAGCAGCTCCGGACCGGGGGTGGCCACCGGGGAGCTGTTTTTT.

The genes are TRBV28 and TRBJ2-7; tentative D call: TRBD1 (6 bases). Looked up from germline, CDR1 is MDHEN and CDR2 is SYDVKM. The CDR3 has 13 residues. Trimming pared 7 bases from V and 5 bases from J, leaving 15 bases between. CDR3 sequence reads: CASTTQGTDEQYF. The CDR3 DNA reads TGTGCCAGCACCACGCAGGGGACGGACGAGCAGTACTTC.

This rearrangement joins TRBV19 to TRBJ2-3; 7 nucleotides line up with TRBD2. V gave up 3 bases and J gave up 2 bases; unmatched junction bases: 2. The CDR3 sequence is 14 residues long. Germline CDR1 is LNHDA and CDR2 is SQIVND (reference sequence). Here the CDR3 reads CASSISGYTDTQYF. In nucleotides, the CDR3 is TGTGCCAGTAGTATTAGCGGGTACACAGATACGCAGTATTTT.

J is TRBJ2-2 and V is TRBV7-3; TRBD2 matches 8 bases. This CDR3 contains 17 residues. V lost 5 bases to trimming and J lost 4 bases; unmatched junction nucleotides: 12. The V gene's germline CDR1 is SGHTA and CDR2 FQGTGA. CDR3 nucleotides: TGTGCCAGCAGCCCCCAGGCGGGAGGATCGGTCACCGGGGAGCTGTTTTTT. It encodes CASSPQAGGSVTGELFF.

This clone was observed once. CDR3 nucleotide sequence: TGTGCCAGCTCCCGTACGGGGAACACCGGGGAGCTGTTTTTT. Its translation: CASSRTGNTGELFF. This sequence joins TRBV5-5 and TRBJ2-2; D remains unclear. Germline V gives CDR1 SGHKS, CDR2 YYEKEE (reference sequence). This CDR3 is 14 amino acids long. V was clipped by 7 bases and J by 1 base, with 11 bases between them.

This clone has only one observation. The rearrangement links TRBV7-9 to TRBJ2-3, with 7 bases matching TRBD2. There are 14 residues in the CDR3. The germline gives CDR1 SEHNR, CDR2 FQNEAQ (reference sequence). V dropped 4 bases and J dropped 1; count of bases not matched to a gene: 2. The chain's CDR3 is CASSSLAGTDTQYF. The CDR3 DNA reads as TGTGCCAGCAGCTCGCTAGCGGGCACAGATACGCAGTATTTT.

This chain joins TRBV7-6 and TRBJ2-3, with a tentative D call TRBD2 (5 bases). V gave up 2 bases and J gave up 6 bases, with 15 bases separating them. The CDR3 totals 15 residues. From germline, CDR1 is SGHVS and CDR2 FNYEAQ. The CDR3 sequence is CASSLLLGRGDTQYF. The CDR3 bases are TGTGCCAGCAGCTTACTGTTAGGTCGAGGGGATACGCAGTATTTT.

V gene TRBV5-6 combines with J gene TRBJ2-1; 8 nucleotides align to TRBD1. Germline V gene lookup returns CDR1 SGHDT and CDR2 YYEEEE. This CDR3 comprises 16 residues. After removal of 0 bases from V and 8 bases from J, the junction contained 10 bases not matched to a gene. CDR3 DNA: TGTGCCAGCAGCTTGGCCGGGACAGGAAAGGGGGATGAGCAGTTCTTC. Translating it yields CASSLAGTGKGDEQFF.

The rearrangement uses TRBV4-1 and TRBJ2-1; TRBD2 matches 14 bases. Germline V gene data show CDR1 as MGHRA and CDR2 as YSYEKL. V shed 5 bases and J 0 bases; nucleotides not matched to a gene: 3. This CDR3 has 17 residues. The CDR3 coding sequence is TGCGCCAGCAGCTGGACTAGCGGGGGGATCTCCTACAATGAGCAGTTCTTC. Protein product: CASSWTSGGISYNEQFF.

The V and J genes are TRBV5-6 and TRBJ2-1, with 9 nucleotides matching TRBD2. Germline CDR1 reads SGHDT; CDR2 reads YYEEEE. V was pared by 2 bases and J by 1 base, with 1 base of the junction left unmatched. The CDR3 runs to 15 residues. CDR3 in DNA: TGTGCCAGCAGCTTTAGCGGGGGTTCCTACAATGAGCAGTTCTTC. It codes for CASSFSGGSYNEQFF.

The V gene is TRBV28, the J gene TRBJ2-1; the match to TRBD1 covers 8 bases. The CDR3 totals 15 residues. CDR1 is MDHEN and CDR2 is SYDVKM in the germline V gene. V gave up 5 bases and J gave up 2 bases; unmatched junction bases: 5. The DNA of the CDR3 is TGTGCCAGCAGTGGCGCGACAGGGGCCTACAATGAGCAGTTCTTC. Its translation: CASSGATGAYNEQFF. Combining the CDR3 with reference TRBV28 and TRBJ2-1 gives the whole variable domain DVKVTQSSRYLVKRTGEKVFLECVQDMDHENMFWYRQDPGLGLRLIYFSYDVKMKEKGDIPEGYSVSREKKERFSLILESASTNQTSMYLCASSGATGAYNEQFFGPGTRLTVL.

The V gene is TRBV19, the J gene TRBJ2-3; 10 bases map to TRBD2. The germline V gene encodes CDR1 LNHDA and CDR2 SQIVND (reference sequence). The CDR3 is 15 amino acids. Trimming cost V 4 bases and J 5 bases; bases outside gene matches: 6. CDR3 in amino acids: CASSNEREGLDTQYF. Here the CDR3 DNA reads TGTGCCAGTAGTAATGAGCGGGAGGGCCTAGATACGCAGTATTTT.

This chain uses TRBV28 with TRBJ2-3; D is ambiguous. The V end was cut by 2 bases, the J end by 1 base, with 13 bases between. Germline-derived CDR1 and CDR2 are MDHEN and SYDVKM. The CDR3 has 16 residues. CDR3 sequence reads: CASSLGHSIGTDTQYF. In nucleotides, the CDR3 is TGTGCCAGCAGTTTAGGTCACAGTATCGGCACAGATACGCAGTATTTT.

This clone was picked up many times. The junction shows a germline mismatch at one end, possibly a read error. Different DNA sequences within this sample yield the same CDR3. V usage is TRBV7-9 and J usage is TRBJ2-1; 13 bases agree with TRBD2. This CDR3 comprises 15 residues. Germline V gene sequence: CDR1 SEHNR, CDR2 FQNEAQ (reference sequence). The CDR3 region is CASSQLAGGYNEQFF. The DNA for the CDR3 is TGCGCCAGCAGCCAACTAGCGGGAGGGTACAATGAGCAGTTCTTC.

V gene TRBV19 combines with J gene TRBJ2-2, with a weak D call TRBD1 (5 bases). Germline lookup yields CDR1 LNHDA and CDR2 SQIVND (reference sequence). The CDR3 length is 14 residues. V lost 5 bases, J lost 6 bases, and 13 bases lay in between. The CDR3 protein is CASSQGGVAGELFF. Here the CDR3 DNA reads TGTGCCAGTAGTCAGGGTGGTGTGGCCGGGGAGCTGTTTTTT.

The chain uses TRBV11-2 and TRBJ2-2; 14 bases are shared with TRBD2. This CDR3 has 14 residues. V lost 11 bases and J lost 4; bases outside the gene matches: 3. Looked up from germline, CDR1 is SGHAT and CDR2 is FQNNGV. The CDR3 sequence is CASGLAGGTGELFF. CDR3 in DNA: TGTGCCTCCGGACTAGCGGGAGGCACCGGGGAGCTGTTTTTT. Full variable domain (missing parts from reference TRBV11-2 and TRBJ2-2): EAGVAQSPRYKIIEKRQSVAFWCNPISGHATLYWYQQILGQGPKLLIQFQNNGVVDDSQLPKDRFSAERLKGVDSTLKIQPAKLEDSAVYLCASGLAGGTGELFFGEGSRLTVL.

This clone was observed a single time. The chain is built from TRBV27 and TRBJ1-2, with 10 positions matching TRBD1. Trimming removed 9 bases from V and 8 bases from J; junction bases left unmatched: 9. This CDR3 region has 13 residues. Per germline, CDR1 MNHEY and CDR2 SMNVEV (reference sequence). The CDR3 here is CASSSGTGVGYTF. In DNA form, the CDR3 reads TGTGCCAGTTCGTCCGGGACAGGGGTCGGCTACACCTTC.

This chain uses TRBV28 with TRBJ1-5, with 7 bases fitting TRBD1. The CDR3 loop spans 15 amino acids. V was pared by 4 bases and J by 2 bases, with 5 bases of the junction left unmatched. Germline V gene sequence: CDR1 MDHEN, CDR2 SYDVKM. The CDR3 DNA reads as TGTGCCAGCAGTTCCCCTGGACAGGGCAATCAGCCCCAGCATTTT. Translating it yields CASSSPGQGNQPQHF.

J is TRBJ1-6 and V is TRBV7-9, with D hard to call. Trimming shortened V by 0 bases and J by 7 bases, and 7 bases separated the two germline ends. The CDR3 loop spans 14 amino acids. CDR1 is SEHNR and CDR2 is FQNEAQ in the germline V gene (reference sequence). CDR3 DNA sequence: TGTGCCAGCAGCTTAGCAGTCGGGAATTCACCCCTCCACTTT. Translation: CASSLAVGNSPLHF.

The chain is built from TRBV28 and TRBJ1-5, with D possibly TRBD1 on 5 matching bases. Trimming removed 4 bases at V and 2 bases at J, with 18 bases between. This CDR3 is 17 amino acids long. Germline loops: CDR1 MDHEN, CDR2 SYDVKM. CDR3 nucleotides: TGTGCCAGCAGTTCCAAAGACAGTTGGGGCGGCAATCAGCCCCAGCATTTT. This sequence encodes CASSSKDSWGGNQPQHF. The complete variable domain, with remaining parts taken from reference TRBV28 and TRBJ1-5, reads DVKVTQSSRYLVKRTGEKVFLECVQDMDHENMFWYRQDPGLGLRLIYFSYDVKMKEKGDIPEGYSVSREKKERFSLILESASTNQTSMYLCASSSKDSWGGNQPQHFGDGTRLSIL.

The chain is built from TRBV6-1 and TRBJ1-1; D is uncertain. The CDR3 is made up of 12 amino acids. Trimming took off 4 bases at V and 1 base at J, with 4 bases between the two ends. Germline loops: CDR1 MNHNS, CDR2 SASEGT. The CDR3 loop reads CASSGGNTEAFF. CDR3 nucleotide sequence: TGTGCCAGCAGTGGAGGGAACACTGAAGCTTTCTTT.

This rearrangement joins TRBV19 to TRBJ1-2, with TRBD1 as a possible D gene (6 bases). CDR1 is LNHDA, CDR2 SQIVND, per germline (reference sequence). The CDR3 spans 13 residues. V dropped 5 bases and J dropped 8 bases, with 15 bases sitting between them. CDR3 sequence (DNA): TGTGCCAGTAGTCCCCGCCCCAGGGGAGGCTACACCTTC. This codes for CASSPRPRGGYTF.

This rearrangement joins TRBV4-2 to TRBJ2-1; 7 bases align to TRBD2. V was pared by 4 bases and J by 0 bases, with 6 bases of the junction left unmatched. Germline V lookup: CDR1 LGHNA, CDR2 YNFKEQ. The CDR3 has 16 residues. CDR3: CASSPTSDTSYNEQFF. DNA for the CDR3: TGTGCCAGCAGCCCTACTAGCGACACCTCCTACAATGAGCAGTTCTTC.

This clone appeared a few times. The chain carries TRBV30 and TRBJ1-1, with no clear D. Trimming took off 2 bases at V and 0 bases at J, with 10 bases between the two ends. This CDR3 is built from 14 residues. The germline V gene has CDR1 GTSNPN and CDR2 SVGIG (reference sequence). CDR3 bases: TGTGCCTGGAGTTTCGGTAAAATGAACACTGAAGCTTTCTTT. Its translation: CAWSFGKMNTEAFF.

The chain recombines TRBV7-2 with TRBJ2-7; TRBD2 might be the D (6 bases). The germline gives CDR1 SGHTA, CDR2 FQGNSA. This CDR3 is 15 amino acids long. Trimming pared 0 bases from V and 2 bases from J, leaving 11 bases between. The DNA for the CDR3 is TGTGCCAGCAGCTTAGCTAGCGGCATAACCTACGAGCAGTACTTC. Protein product: CASSLASGITYEQYF.

The chain has TRBV4-3 and TRBJ1-2; D perhaps matches TRBD1 (6 bases). Per the germline V gene, CDR1 is LGHNA and CDR2 is YSLEER. The CDR3 totals 14 residues. Trimming removed 0 bases from V and 10 bases from J, with 15 bases in between. The DNA of the CDR3 is TGCGCCAGCAGCCAAGATCGGGGGGCCAAAGCCTACACCTTC. This codes for CASSQDRGAKAYTF.